Below, one T cell receptor (beta chain) is given with its context. Germline assignment: CDR1 SGHTS and CDR2 YDEGEE. CDR3 size: 16 residues. The ends were cut back, 4 bases at V and 4 bases at J, with 17 bases in the middle. Repertoires were generated with immunoSEQ multiplex PCR, while TCRdb's copy carries only in-frame clones and drops some. Of roughly 76,000 clones detected, around 90% appear once; the ten largest clones hold approximately 4.8%. These data come from a study of blood T cell repertoires in COVID-19. As for the study in general: The samples span acute and convalescent COVID-19 from the United States, Italy and Spain. Sample material is recorded as cDNA or gDNA derived from T cells, B-cell-depleted T cells, or PBMCs.

The rearrangement uses TRBV5-8 and TRBJ2-2; D possibly corresponds to TRBD1 (6 bases). Sequenced input: peripheral blood. The sequence derives from a woman in her fifties or sixties with active COVID-19. The chain's CDR3 is CASSLNPGQPTGELFF. The CDR3 DNA is TGTGCCAGCAGCCTAAACCCGGGACAACCCACCGGGGAGCTGTTTTTT. Together with reference TRBV5-8 and TRBJ2-2, the CDR3 gives the full variable domain: EAGVTQSPTHLIKTRGQQATLRCSPISGHTSVYWYQQALGLGLQFLLWYDEGEERNRGNFPPRFSGRQFPNYSSELNVNALELEDSALYLCASSLNPGQPTGELFFGEGSRLTVL.